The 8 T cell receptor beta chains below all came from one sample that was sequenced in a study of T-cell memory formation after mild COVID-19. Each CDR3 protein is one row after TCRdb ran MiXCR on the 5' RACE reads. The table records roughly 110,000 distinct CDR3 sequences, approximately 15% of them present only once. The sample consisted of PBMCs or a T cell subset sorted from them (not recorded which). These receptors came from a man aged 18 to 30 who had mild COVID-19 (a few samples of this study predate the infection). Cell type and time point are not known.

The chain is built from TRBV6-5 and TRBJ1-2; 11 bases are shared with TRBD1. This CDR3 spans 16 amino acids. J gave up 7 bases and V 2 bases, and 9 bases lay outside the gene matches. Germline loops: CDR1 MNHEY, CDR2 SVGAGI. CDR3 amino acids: CASSYGPPGTGGGYTF. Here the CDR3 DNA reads TGTGCCAGCAGTTACGGCCCACCCGGGACAGGGGGTGGCTACACCTTC.

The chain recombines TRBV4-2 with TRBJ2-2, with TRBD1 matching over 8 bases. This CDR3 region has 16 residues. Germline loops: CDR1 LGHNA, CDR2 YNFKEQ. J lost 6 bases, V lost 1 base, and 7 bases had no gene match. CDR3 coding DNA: TGTGCCAGCAGCCAAGTTGGGCAGGGGGCCGCCGGGGAGCTGTTTTTT. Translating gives CASSQVGQGAAGELFF.

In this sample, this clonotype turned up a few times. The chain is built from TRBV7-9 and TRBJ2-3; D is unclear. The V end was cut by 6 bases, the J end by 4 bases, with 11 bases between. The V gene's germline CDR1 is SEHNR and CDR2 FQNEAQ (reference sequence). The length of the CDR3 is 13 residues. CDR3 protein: CASRPQPPDTQYF. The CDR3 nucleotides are TGTGCCAGCAGGCCCCAACCCCCAGATACGCAGTATTTT.

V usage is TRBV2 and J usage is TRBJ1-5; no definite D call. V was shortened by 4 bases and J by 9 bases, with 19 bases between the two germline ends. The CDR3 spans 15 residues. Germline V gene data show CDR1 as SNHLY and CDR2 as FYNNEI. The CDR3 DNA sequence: TGTGCCAGCAGTGGAGGCCGCAGCCCCTATAGGCCCCAGCATTTT. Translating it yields CASSGGRSPYRPQHF.

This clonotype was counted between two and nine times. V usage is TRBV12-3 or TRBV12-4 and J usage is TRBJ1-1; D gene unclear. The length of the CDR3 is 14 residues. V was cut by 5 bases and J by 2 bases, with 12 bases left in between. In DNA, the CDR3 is TGTGCCAGCAGTCGTGGAGACACTAACACTGAAGCTTTCTTT. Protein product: CASSRGDTNTEAFF.

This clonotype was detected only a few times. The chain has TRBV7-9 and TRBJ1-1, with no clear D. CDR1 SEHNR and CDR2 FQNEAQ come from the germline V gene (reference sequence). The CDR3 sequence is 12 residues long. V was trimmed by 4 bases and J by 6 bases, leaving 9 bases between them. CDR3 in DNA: TGTGCCAGCAGCTCACGGAGCCCTGAAGCTTTCTTT. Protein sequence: CASSSRSPEAFF.

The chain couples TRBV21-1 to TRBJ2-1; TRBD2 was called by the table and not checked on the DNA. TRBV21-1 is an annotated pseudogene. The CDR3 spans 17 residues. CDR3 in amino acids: CASRPTSGGPYYNEQFF. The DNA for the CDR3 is TGTGCCAGCAGACCGACTAGCGGGGGCCCTTACTACAATGAGCAGTTCTTC.

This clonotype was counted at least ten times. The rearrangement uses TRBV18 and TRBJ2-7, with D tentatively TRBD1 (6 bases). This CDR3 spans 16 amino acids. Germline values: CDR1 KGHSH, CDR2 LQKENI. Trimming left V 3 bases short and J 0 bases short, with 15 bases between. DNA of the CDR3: TGTGCCAGCTCACCCTCCCAGACAGGATCCTCCTACGAGCAGTACTTC. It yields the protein CASSPSQTGSSYEQYF.